The present T cell receptor beta chain was sequenced within a study of cytomegalovirus exposure and HLA in healthy donors. Here immunoSEQ multiplex PCR was the method, and the copy in TCRdb shows in-frame clones only, minus some. The repertoire holds 150,000 to 200,000 clones, with more than 75% as singletons. Germline lookup yields CDR1 SNHLY and CDR2 FYNNEI. Trimming shortened V by 2 bases and J by 8 bases, and 17 bases separated the two germline ends. CDR3 size: 15 residues. The origin of this receptor is a man younger than 35 in good health and CMV-seropositive. Sequenced: PBMCs. This chain uses TRBV2 with TRBJ2-3; tentatively, D is TRBD2 (6 bases). CDR3 DNA sequence: TGTGCCAGCAGTGAATCGATCGGGGGTAAGGGTACGCAGTATTTT. Its protein is CASSESIGGKGTQYF.